Listed here are 20 T cell receptor beta chains from one sample, sequenced in a study of identical twins (dated by TCRdb to the mid-2010s). Library method: 5' RACE. These reads were obtained on an Illumina HiSeq 2000. TCRdb's own reprocessing of the public reads used fastp at Q25 and MiXCR and kept productive beta chains. Each entry is one CDR3 protein sequence, shown with its most common DNA and genes. This sample lists 1.5 million to 2 million distinct CDR3 sequences; about 32% were detected once. The top ten hold about 0.27% of the sample. The sequenced sample consisted of cord blood. These receptors all stem from a newborn girl in good health.

This clonotype was found a few times. This chain joins TRBV27 and TRBJ1-6; D uncertain. CDR1 is MNHEY and CDR2 is SMNVEV in the germline V gene (reference sequence). V gave up 3 bases and J gave up 4 bases, with 7 bases separating them. The CDR3 has 14 amino acids. CDR3 in DNA: TGTGCCAGCAGTTTGACGGCATATAATTCACCCCTCCACTTT. Translation: CASSLTAYNSPLHF.

This chain joins TRBV11-2 and TRBJ2-1, with 11 bases identical to TRBD2. Germline V gene lookup returns CDR1 SGHAT and CDR2 FQNNGV. V lost 4 bases, J lost 2 bases, and 7 bases stayed unmatched. CDR3 length equals 17 residues. The CDR3 bases are TGTGCCAGCAGCTCAATTAGCGGGGGGGCCCCCTACAATGAGCAGTTCTTC. Translation: CASSSISGGAPYNEQFF. The full variable domain, completed using reference TRBV11-2 and TRBJ2-1, is EAGVAQSPRYKIIEKRQSVAFWCNPISGHATLYWYQQILGQGPKLLIQFQNNGVVDDSQLPKDRFSAERLKGVDSTLKIQPAKLEDSAVYLCASSSISGGAPYNEQFFGPGTRLTVL.

This clonotype was detected ten times or more. V gene TRBV24-1 combines with J gene TRBJ2-3; 9 bases agree with TRBD2. The germline gives CDR1 KGHDR, CDR2 SFDVKD. V lost 4 bases to trimming and J lost 6 bases; unmatched junction nucleotides: 4. This CDR3 has 14 residues. The CDR3 sequence: CATSDPGTSDTQYF. Here the CDR3 DNA reads TGTGCCACCAGTGACCCCGGGACTAGCGATACGCAGTATTTT.

This clonotype was detected only a few times. A much larger clone differs by one base, so this may be a read error. V gene TRBV2 combines with J gene TRBJ2-1, with a possible D match to TRBD1 (5 bases). Trimming removed 6 bases at V and 3 bases at J, with 9 bases between. CDR1 and CDR2 from the germline V gene are SNHLY and FYNNEI. This CDR3 spans 13 amino acids. The chain's CDR3 is CASRSTGYNEQFF. The CDR3 coding sequence is TGTGCCAGCAGGTCCACAGGCTACAATGAGCAGTTCTTC.

This clonotype was seen repeatedly, ten times or more. V is TRBV28 and J is TRBJ1-5; D gene uncertain. This CDR3 comprises 11 residues. Trimming shortened V by 2 bases and J by 10 bases, and 6 bases separated the two germline ends. Germline CDR1 MDHEN, CDR2 SYDVKM. The CDR3 bases are TGTGCCAGCAGTTTAGGCAGACCCCAGCATTTT. Translating it yields CASSLGRPQHF.

V and J are TRBV15 and TRBJ2-4; 9 nucleotides match TRBD2. The end of the DNA aligns better with TRBJ2-5, so the J call may be wrong. From germline, CDR1 is LNHNV and CDR2 YYDKDF (reference sequence). CDR3 length: 17 residues. The CDR3 DNA reads as TGTGCCACCAGCAGAGATTCGCTAGCGGGAATCCAAGAGACCCAGTACTTC. It specifies CATSRDSLAGIQETQYF.

On this clonotype itself: One junction end does not reproduce the germline sequence, and a read error may be involved. The rearrangement uses TRBV3-1 and TRBJ2-5; D possibly corresponds to TRBD1 (6 bases). This CDR3 spans 16 amino acids. Germline V lookup: CDR1 LGHDT, CDR2 YNNKEL (reference sequence). The CDR3 loop reads CASGQDWGLGKETQYF. Written as DNA, the CDR3 is TGTGCCAGCGGCCAAGATTGGGGGCTAGGAAAAGAGACCCAGTACTTC.

This clonotype occurred a few times. The chain recombines TRBV12-5 with TRBJ2-1; 11 positions agree with TRBD2. Germline loops: CDR1 LGHNT, CDR2 FRNRAP. After removal of 6 bases from V and 5 bases from J, the junction contained 9 bases not matched to a gene. The CDR3 length is 16 residues. CDR3 nucleotide sequence: TGTGCTAGTGGATCCCCTAGCGGGGGGTCCCACAATGAGCAGTTCTTC. Translating gives CASGSPSGGSHNEQFF.

This clonotype was seen at least ten times. The J gene is TRBJ2-5, the V gene TRBV20-1; no reliable D call. V lost 2 bases and J lost 5, with 12 bases in between. The CDR3 is 13 residues long. Germline loops: CDR1 DFQATT, CDR2 SNEGSKA (reference sequence). The CDR3 bases are TGCAGTGCTAGAAAATCCGGTAGGGAGACCCAGTACTTC. This translates into CSARKSGRETQYF.

This chain uses TRBV5-5 with TRBJ1-2, with a tentative D call TRBD1 (6 bases). The V gene lost 3 bases and the J gene lost 4 bases, with 19 bases spanning the gap. This CDR3 contains 16 residues. Germline V gene sequence: CDR1 SGHKS, CDR2 YYEKEE (reference sequence). The chain's CDR3 is CASSSRTARCGYGYTF. In DNA form, the CDR3 reads TGTGCCAGCAGCTCTCGGACAGCTCGGTGTGGCTATGGCTACACCTTC.

This clonotype has only one observation. One end of the junction does not line up with germline, which may come from a read error. The CDR3 region has the DNA TGTGTCAGCAGTTATTTTCCGACAGGGTGGGATGAGCAGTTCTTC. It codes for CVSSYFPTGWDEQFF. The chain has TRBV6-2 or TRBV6-3 and TRBJ2-1; 7 bases fit TRBD1. CDR3 length: 15 residues. The germline V gene has CDR1 MNHEY and CDR2 SVGEGT.

This clonotype occurred once. The junction departs from the called germline gene at one end, perhaps through a read error. The CDR3 DNA sequence: TGTGCCAGCAGCCAAGACAGGATTCAAGAGGCCCAGTACTTC. Protein product: CASSQDRIQEAQYF. V usage is TRBV3-1 and J usage is TRBJ2-5; D unclear. CDR1 and CDR2 (germline): LGHDT, YNNKEL (reference sequence). The CDR3 length is 14 residues.

V and J are TRBV20-1 and TRBJ2-3; maybe TRBD1 (6 bases). Trimming took 3 bases from V and 3 from J, leaving 16 bases between them. The CDR3 is 15 residues long. CDR1 and CDR2 (germline): DFQATT, SNEGSKA (reference sequence). Written as DNA, the CDR3 is TGCAGTGCTAGTGATAAAGGGGGAACAACAGATACGCAGTATTTT. This gives the protein CSASDKGGTTDTQYF.

This clonotype showed up just a few times. CDR3 coding DNA: TGCGCCAGCAGCCCTACGCAACTAGCGATAAACCAGTATTTT. Its translation is CASSPTQLAINQYF. The chain recombines TRBV4-1 with TRBJ2-3, with TRBD2 matching 7 bases. This CDR3 has 14 residues. With V trimmed by 4 bases and J by 12 bases, 13 bases remained unmatched. Looked up from germline, CDR1 is MGHRA and CDR2 is YSYEKL.

About this clonotype: An end of the junction differs from the germline gene, which may be a read error. The V call is TRBV5-1, the J call TRBJ2-1; possibly TRBD2 for D (6 bases). The CDR3 loop spans 16 amino acids. Germline lookup yields CDR1 SGHRS and CDR2 YFSETQ. CDR3 DNA: TGCGTCAGCAGCCTACCGGGACTTCACCTTTACAATGAGCAGTTCTTC. Encoded protein: CVSSLPGLHLYNEQFF. Combining the CDR3 with reference TRBV5-1 and TRBJ2-1 gives the whole variable domain KAGVTQTPRYLIKTRGQQVTLSCSPISGHRSVSWYQQTPGQGLQFLFEYFSETQRNKGNFPGRFSGRQFSNSRSEMNVSTLELGDSALYLCVSSLPGLHLYNEQFFGPGTRLTVL.

The table lists this clonotype with many counts. The rearrangement links TRBV29-1 to TRBJ2-1; no reliable D call. Germline V lookup: CDR1 SQVTM, CDR2 ANQGSEA. Trimming cost V 6 bases and J 2 bases, with 11 bases left between them. The CDR3 has 13 amino acids. CDR3: CSVLPQPYNEQFF. CDR3 nucleotide sequence: TGCAGCGTGCTCCCCCAACCCTACAATGAGCAGTTCTTC.

The chain is built from TRBV10-3 and TRBJ2-7, with 13 bases fitting TRBD2. Germline-derived CDR1 and CDR2 are ENHRY and SYGVKD. The CDR3 spans 15 residues. V trimming: 11 bases; J trimming: 2 bases; junction bases outside the gene matches: 9. The CDR3: CAVGLAGAFAYEQYF. CDR3 in DNA: TGTGCCGTCGGACTAGCGGGAGCCTTCGCCTACGAGCAGTACTTC.

The V gene is TRBV12-3 or TRBV12-4, the J gene TRBJ2-2; maybe TRBD2 (6 bases). Trimming shortened V by 1 base and J by 7 bases, and 22 bases separated the two germline ends. CDR3 size: 18 residues. CDR3 DNA: TGTGCCAGCAGTTTAGTTAGTCTGTTGCGGGGCCGAGGCGGGGAGCTGTTTTTT. Residues: CASSLVSLLRGRGGELFF.

This clonotype was detected ten times or more. V gene TRBV24-1 combines with J gene TRBJ2-5; D gene unclear. With 2 bases removed from V and 2 bases from J, the gap between germline ends came to 14 bases. The CDR3 is made up of 16 amino acids. The germline gives CDR1 KGHDR, CDR2 SFDVKD. The CDR3 sequence is CATSDCIPGKQETQYF. Written as DNA, the CDR3 is TGTGCCACCAGTGATTGCATCCCGGGCAAACAAGAGACCCAGTACTTC.

V gene TRBV28 combines with J gene TRBJ2-5, with D unclear. CDR1 is MDHEN, CDR2 SYDVKM, per germline. V was shortened by 1 base and J by 5 bases, with 8 bases between the two germline ends. The CDR3 sequence is 13 residues long. The CDR3 loop reads CASSLSPAETQYF. The CDR3 bases are TGTGCCAGCAGTTTATCCCCTGCCGAGACCCAGTACTTC.